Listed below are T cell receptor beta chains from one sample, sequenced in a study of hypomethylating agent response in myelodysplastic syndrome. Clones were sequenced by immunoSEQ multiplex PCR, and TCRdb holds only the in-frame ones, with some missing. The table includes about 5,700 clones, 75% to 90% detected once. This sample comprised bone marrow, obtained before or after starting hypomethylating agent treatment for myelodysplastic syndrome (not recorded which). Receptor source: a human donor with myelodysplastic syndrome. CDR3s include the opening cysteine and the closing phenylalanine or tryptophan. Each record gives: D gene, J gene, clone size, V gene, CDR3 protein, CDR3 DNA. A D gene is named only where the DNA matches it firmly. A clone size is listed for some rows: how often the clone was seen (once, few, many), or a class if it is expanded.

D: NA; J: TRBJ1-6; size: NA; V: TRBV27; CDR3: CASTPSGPNSPLHF; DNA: TGTGCCAGCACTCCCAGCGGCCCCAATTCACCCCTCCACTTT
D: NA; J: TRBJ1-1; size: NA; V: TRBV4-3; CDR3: CASSQEPGRNTEAFF; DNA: TGCGCCAGCAGCCAAGAACCGGGGAGGAACACTGAAGCTTTCTTT
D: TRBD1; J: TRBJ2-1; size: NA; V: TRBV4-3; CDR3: CASSQDGLNRGSNEQFF; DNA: TGCGCCAGCAGCCAAGATGGGTTGAACAGGGGGTCAAATGAGCAGTTCTTC
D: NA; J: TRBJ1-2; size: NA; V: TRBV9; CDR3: CASSVVELGYGYTF; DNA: TGTGCCAGCAGCGTTGTGGAATTAGGGTATGGCTACACCTTC
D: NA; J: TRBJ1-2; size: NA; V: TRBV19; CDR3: CASSHRALKSGDYGYTF; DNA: TGTGCCAGTAGTCATAGAGCCCTAAAATCAGGGGACTATGGCTACACCTTC
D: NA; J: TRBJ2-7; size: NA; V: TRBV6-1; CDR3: CASSEQGLTYEQYF; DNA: TGTGCCAGCAGTGAACAGGGGTTAACCTACGAGCAGTACTTC
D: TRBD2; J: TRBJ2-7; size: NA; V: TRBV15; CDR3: CATSRAGTSGLYEQYF; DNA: TGTGCCACCAGCAGAGCCGGGACTAGCGGTTTATACGAGCAGTACTTC
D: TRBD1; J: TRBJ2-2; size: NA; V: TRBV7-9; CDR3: CASSSTGQAYTGELFF; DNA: TGTGCCAGCAGTTCTACGGGACAGGCGTACACCGGGGAGCTGTTTTTT
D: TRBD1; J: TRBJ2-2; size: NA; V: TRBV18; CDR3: CASSTDRGNTGELFF; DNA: TGTGCCAGCTCCACGGACAGGGGGAACACCGGGGAGCTGTTTTTT
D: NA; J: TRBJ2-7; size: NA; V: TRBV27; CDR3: CASSLSRQSYEQYF; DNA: TGTGCCAGCAGTTTATCGAGGCAGAGCTACGAGCAGTACTTC
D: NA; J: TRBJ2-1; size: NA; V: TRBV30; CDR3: CAWSSGSSNEQFF; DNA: TGTGCCTGGAGCTCTGGGAGTTCCAATGAGCAGTTCTTC
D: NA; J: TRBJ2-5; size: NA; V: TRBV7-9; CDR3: CASSRGPETQYF; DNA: TGTGCCAGCAGCCGAGGGCCAGAGACCCAGTACTTC
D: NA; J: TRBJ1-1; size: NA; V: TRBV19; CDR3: CASSAGSQNTEAFF; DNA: TGTGCCAGTAGCGCGGGGTCCCAGAACACTGAAGCTTTCTTT
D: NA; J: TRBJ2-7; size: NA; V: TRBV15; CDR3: CATSRDRDISYEQYF; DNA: TGTGCCACCAGCAGAGATAGGGACATATCCTACGAGCAGTACTTC
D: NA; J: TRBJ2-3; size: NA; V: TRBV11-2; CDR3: CASRHPAGDTQYF; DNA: TGTGCCAGCAGACACCCTGCGGGCGATACGCAGTATTTT
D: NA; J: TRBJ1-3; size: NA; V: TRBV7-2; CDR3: CASSLGLDGNTIYF; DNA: TGTGCCAGCAGCTTAGGACTTGACGGAAACACCATATATTTT
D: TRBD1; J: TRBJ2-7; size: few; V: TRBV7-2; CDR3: CASSEGQAYEQYF; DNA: TGTGCCAGCAGCGAGGGACAGGCGTACGAGCAGTACTTC
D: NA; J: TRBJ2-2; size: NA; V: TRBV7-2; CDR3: CASSSSGGPGELFF; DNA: TGTGCCAGCAGCTCATCCGGGGGCCCCGGGGAGCTGTTTTTT
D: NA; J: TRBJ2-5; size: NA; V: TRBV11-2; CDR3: CASSLSPPGANQQETQYF; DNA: TGTGCCAGCAGCTTATCCCCTCCGGGAGCGAATCAGCAAGAGACCCAGTACTTC
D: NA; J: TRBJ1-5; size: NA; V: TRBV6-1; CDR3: CASSDAGQSQPQHF; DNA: TGTGCCAGCAGTGACGCGGGACAAAGTCAGCCCCAGCATTTT
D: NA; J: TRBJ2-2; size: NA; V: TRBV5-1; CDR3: CASSLNAAITNTGELFF; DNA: TGCGCCAGCAGCCTAAATGCAGCCATTACGAACACCGGGGAGCTGTTTTTT
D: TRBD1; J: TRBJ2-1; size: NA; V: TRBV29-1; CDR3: CSVEGTGPYNEQFF; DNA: TGCAGCGTTGAGGGGACAGGGCCCTACAATGAGCAGTTCTTC
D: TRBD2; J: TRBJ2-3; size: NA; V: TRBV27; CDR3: CASSWTSGDYTDTQYF; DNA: TGTGCCAGCAGTTGGACTAGCGGGGATTACACAGATACGCAGTATTTT
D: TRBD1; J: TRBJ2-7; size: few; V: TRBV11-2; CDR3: CASSTRTGGFSYEQYF; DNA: TGTGCCAGCAGCACACGGACAGGGGGGTTCTCCTACGAGCAGTACTTC
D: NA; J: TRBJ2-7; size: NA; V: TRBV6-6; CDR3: CASSYKPILYEQYF; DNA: TGTGCCAGCAGTTACAAGCCGATTCTCTACGAGCAGTACTTC
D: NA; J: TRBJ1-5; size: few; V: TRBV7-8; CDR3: CASSLDGPQPQHF; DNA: TGTGCCAGCAGCTTAGATGGGCCTCAGCCCCAGCATTTT
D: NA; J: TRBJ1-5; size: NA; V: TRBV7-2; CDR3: CASSLGFTQPQHF; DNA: TGTGCCAGCAGCTTAGGTTTTACACAGCCCCAGCATTTT
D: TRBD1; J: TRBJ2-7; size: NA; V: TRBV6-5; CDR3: CASSYTGAWDEQYF; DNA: TGTGCCAGCAGTTACACAGGGGCGTGGGACGAGCAGTACTTC
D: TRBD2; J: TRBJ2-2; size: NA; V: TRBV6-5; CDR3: CASRWGGNTGELFF; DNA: TGTGCCAGCAGATGGGGGGGTAACACCGGGGAGCTGTTTTTT
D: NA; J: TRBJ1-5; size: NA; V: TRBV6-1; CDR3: CASSFLNQPQHF; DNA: TGTGCCAGCAGTTTCTTGAATCAGCCCCAGCATTTT
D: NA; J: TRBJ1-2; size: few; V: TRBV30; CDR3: CAWSDTSQEGYTF; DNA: TGTGCCTGGAGCGATACGTCGCAGGAGGGCTACACCTTC
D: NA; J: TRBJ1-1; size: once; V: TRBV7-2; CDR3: CASSLGQASSGAFF; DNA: TGTGCCAGCAGCTTAGGACAGGCAAGCTCCGGGGCTTTCTTT
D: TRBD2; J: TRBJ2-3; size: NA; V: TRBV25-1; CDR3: CASRRLATDTQYF; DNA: TGTGCCAGCAGGAGACTAGCGACAGATACGCAGTATTTT
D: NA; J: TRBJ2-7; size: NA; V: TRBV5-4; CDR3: CASSLAYEQYF; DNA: TGTGCCAGCAGCTTGGCCTACGAGCAGTACTTC
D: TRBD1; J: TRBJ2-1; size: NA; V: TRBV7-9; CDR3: CASSSRQGVGVLNEQFF; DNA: TGTGCCAGCAGCTCCAGACAGGGTGTAGGGGTTCTTAATGAGCAGTTCTTC
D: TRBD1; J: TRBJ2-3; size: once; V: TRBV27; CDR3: CASRPPSNRGRADTQYF; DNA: TGTGCCAGCAGACCCCCAAGTAACAGGGGGCGCGCAGATACGCAGTATTTT
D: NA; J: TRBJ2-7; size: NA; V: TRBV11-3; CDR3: CASSLGGDSYEQYF; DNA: TGTGCCAGCAGCTTAGGAGGGGACTCCTACGAGCAGTACTTC
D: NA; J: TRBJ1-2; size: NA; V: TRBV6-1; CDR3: CASSEGGTGMGGYTF; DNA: TGTGCCAGCAGTGAAGGGGGTACAGGGATGGGAGGCTACACCTTC
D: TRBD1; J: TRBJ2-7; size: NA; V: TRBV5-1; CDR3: CASSQRDSSYEQYF; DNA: TGCGCCAGCAGCCAACGGGACAGCTCCTACGAGCAGTACTTC
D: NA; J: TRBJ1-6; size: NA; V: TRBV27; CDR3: CASSLSLGLGRSGGNNSPLHF; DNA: TGTGCCAGCAGTTTATCGCTGGGTTTAGGAAGAAGCGGGGGTAATAATTCACCCCTCCACTTT
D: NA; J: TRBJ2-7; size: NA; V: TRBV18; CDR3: CASSPGNYEQYF; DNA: TGTGCCAGCTCACCAGGCAACTACGAGCAGTACTTC
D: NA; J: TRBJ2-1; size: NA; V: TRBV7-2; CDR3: CASSLAPGGYNEQFF; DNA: TGTGCCAGCAGCTTAGCCCCCGGGGGTTACAATGAGCAGTTCTTC
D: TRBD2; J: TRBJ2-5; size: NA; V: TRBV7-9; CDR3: CASGGGAGWETQYF; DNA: TGTGCCAGCGGCGGGGGGGCCGGATGGGAGACCCAGTACTTC
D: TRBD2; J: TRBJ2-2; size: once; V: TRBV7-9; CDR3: CASSGTSAGELFF; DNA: TGTGCCAGCAGCGGGACTAGCGCTGGGGAGCTGTTTTTT
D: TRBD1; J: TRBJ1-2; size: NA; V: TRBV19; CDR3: CASSTPLGTGGADYGYTF; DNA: TGTGCCAGTAGTACTCCCCTAGGAACAGGGGGCGCTGACTATGGCTACACCTTC